The rows below give T cell receptor beta chains drawn from one sample of a study of T cells after yellow fever vaccination. TCRdb reanalysed the 5' RACE reads using MiXCR and keeps one entry per CDR3 protein. This table holds 100,000 to 150,000 distinct CDR3 sequences, approximately 16% found once. The sample was CD8+ T cells sorted from PBMCs, taken 5 days after the yellow fever booster vaccination. The receptor set was obtained from a man between 18 and 35 years old who received the YFV17D yellow fever vaccine. The CDR3 runs from the conserved cysteine through the conserved F or W. D genes are given only for firm matches. Where a row states a size, it is once, few, many or the class of an expanded clone; other rows omit it.

CDR3 length	D gene	V gene	clone size	J gene	CDR3 protein	CDR3 DNA
16	TRBD1	TRBV24-1	few	TRBJ1-4	CATSDGTDSRNEKLFF	TGTGCCACCAGTGATGGGACAGATTCTCGGAATGAAAAACTGTTTTTT
14	NA	TRBV10-3	NA	TRBJ2-5	CAISEGRGQETQYF	TGTGCCATCAGTGAAGGCAGGGGCCAAGAGACCCAGTACTTC
13	TRBD1	TRBV20-1	NA	TRBJ2-1	CSARDRFFDEQFF	TGCAGTGCCCGGGACAGGTTCTTTGATGAGCAGTTCTTC
16	NA	TRBV24-1	NA	TRBJ2-6	CATSDSTVSGANVLTF	TGTGCCACCAGTGATTCTACCGTCTCTGGGGCCAACGTCCTGACTTTC
15	TRBD1	TRBV19	NA	TRBJ1-1	CASSGWDSGNTEAFF	TGTGCCAGTAGTGGATGGGACAGTGGGAACACTGAAGCTTTCTTT
14	NA	TRBV12-3/TRBV12-4	NA	TRBJ1-2	CASSPLGGDYGYTF	TGTGCCAGCAGCCCCTTGGGGGGCGACTATGGCTACACCTTC
17	NA	TRBV7-8	NA	TRBJ2-1	CASSPRTGFSPYNEQFF	TGTGCCAGCAGCCCCCGGACCGGGTTTTCTCCCTACAATGAGCAGTTCTTC
15	NA	TRBV6-6	few	TRBJ1-1	CASSYSIEGTTEAFF	TGTGCCAGCAGTTACTCGATAGAGGGAACGACTGAAGCTTTCTTT
12	NA	TRBV28	few	TRBJ2-1	CASSKRGNEQFF	TGTGCCAGCAGCAAACGGGGAAATGAGCAGTTCTTC
12	NA	TRBV5-1	few	TRBJ2-2	CAIQGSTGELFF	TGCGCCATACAGGGAAGCACCGGGGAGCTGTTTTTT
16	NA	TRBV27	NA	TRBJ2-2	CASTHVVSTNTGELFF	TGTGCCAGCACCCACGTCGTGTCCACCAACACCGGGGAGCTGTTTTTT
13	NA	TRBV11-2	NA	TRBJ1-1	CASSPLQADEAFF	TGTGCCAGCAGCCCCCTCCAAGCCGACGAAGCTTTCTTT
14	NA	TRBV2	few	TRBJ2-3	CASSEPGLSDTQYF	TGTGCCAGCAGTGAACCAGGGTTATCGGATACGCAGTATTTT
15	TRBD2	TRBV7-9	NA	TRBJ2-3	CASSLLAGPRDTQYF	TGTGCCAGCAGCTTACTAGCGGGGCCCAGAGATACGCAGTATTTT
12	NA	TRBV7-2	NA	TRBJ1-4	CASSFGNEKLFF	TGTGCCAGCAGCTTTGGGAATGAAAAACTGTTTTTT
13	NA	TRBV4-1	NA	TRBJ2-1	CASSQGRNNEQFF	TGCGCCAGCAGCCAAGGCCGGAACAATGAGCAGTTCTTC
16	TRBD1	TRBV4-1	few	TRBJ1-1	CASRPIQTGGEVEAFF	TGCGCCAGCAGACCCATCCAGACAGGGGGCGAGGTCGAAGCTTTCTTT
13	NA	TRBV13	NA	TRBJ2-3	CASSPQSWDTQYF	TGTGCCAGCAGCCCCCAGAGTTGGGATACGCAGTATTTT
17	TRBD2	TRBV2	NA	TRBJ2-6	CASRTLAGGTGANVLTF	TGTGCCAGCAGAACACTAGCGGGGGGGACTGGGGCCAACGTCCTGACTTTC
15	TRBD1	TRBV5-8	few	TRBJ2-3	CASSQGTVGGDTQYF	TGTGCCAGCAGCCAAGGGACAGTCGGTGGAGATACGCAGTATTTT
18	NA	TRBV4-2	few	TRBJ2-3	CASSQTTGGGHIADTQYF	TGTGCCAGCAGCCAAACGACTGGTGGGGGCCACATCGCAGATACGCAGTATTTT
18	NA	TRBV7-2	NA	TRBJ2-1	CASSPPDTGTRVQWEQFF	TGTGCCAGCAGCCCCCCGGACACAGGGACGAGGGTTCAATGGGAGCAGTTCTTC
15	TRBD1	TRBV6-5	few	TRBJ1-2	CASTLYPGQDYGYTF	TGTGCCAGCACTTTGTACCCGGGACAGGACTATGGCTACACCTTC
11	NA	TRBV12-3/TRBV12-4	few	TRBJ1-3	CASNRGNTIYF	TGTGCCAGCAATCGGGGAAACACCATATATTTT
13	NA	TRBV18	few	TRBJ2-3	CASSPDRGDTQYF	TGTGCCAGCTCACCTGATCGTGGGGATACGCAGTATTTT
14	TRBD1	TRBV12-3/TRBV12-4	few	TRBJ2-3	CASSLQGVIDTQYF	TGTGCCAGCAGTCTACAGGGGGTGATAGATACGCAGTATTTT
14	NA	TRBV6-4	NA	TRBJ1-1	CASSVAYGSTEAFF	TGTGCCAGCAGTGTTGCCTATGGGAGCACTGAAGCTTTCTTT
18	NA	TRBV7-9	few	TRBJ2-2	CASSSSGRGVGNTGELFF	TGTGCCAGCAGCTCCTCGGGCAGGGGAGTGGGGAACACCGGGGAGCTGTTTTTT
13	NA	TRBV6-5	few	TRBJ2-2	CASSYWATGELFF	TGTGCCAGCAGTTACTGGGCCACCGGGGAGCTGTTTTTT
15	NA	TRBV7-3	few	TRBJ2-1	CASSLAMSSYNEQFF	TGTGCCAGCAGCTTAGCGATGAGCTCCTACAATGAGCAGTTCTTC
13	TRBD2	TRBV29-1	few	TRBJ2-7	CSAAPSGDYEQYF	TGCAGCGCCGCCCCTAGCGGGGATTACGAGCAGTACTTC
13	TRBD1	TRBV13	NA	TRBJ2-2	CATRDRASGELFF	TGTGCCACCCGGGACAGGGCGTCCGGGGAGCTGTTTTTT
15	NA	TRBV5-5	NA	TRBJ1-3	CASSLSRATGNTIYF	TGTGCCAGCAGCTTGAGCAGGGCGACTGGAAACACCATATATTTT
15	TRBD1	TRBV9	NA	TRBJ1-1	CASSAGQGPNTEAFF	TGTGCCAGCAGCGCCGGACAGGGACCCAACACTGAAGCTTTCTTT
19	TRBD1	TRBV6-5	NA	TRBJ1-1	CASSYTGWDRPSMNTEAFF	TGTGCCAGCAGTTACACTGGGTGGGACAGACCCAGCATGAACACTGAAGCTTTCTTT
11	NA	TRBV12-5	NA	TRBJ2-1	CASGFGNEQFF	TGTGCTAGTGGTTTTGGCAATGAGCAGTTCTTC
15	NA	TRBV4-1	many	TRBJ1-4	CASSLIAYIGEKLFF	TGCGCCAGCAGCCTTATAGCCTACATCGGCGAAAAACTGTTTTTT
15	NA	TRBV7-9	few	TRBJ2-1	CASSFTRPSYNEQFF	TGTGCCAGCAGCTTTACCAGACCGTCCTACAATGAGCAGTTCTTC
14	NA	TRBV21-1	few	TRBJ2-3	CASSRPGGADTQYF	TGTGCCAGCAGCAGGCCCGGTGGCGCAGATACGCAGTATTTT
15	TRBD2	TRBV7-3	NA	TRBJ2-3	CASSLTSGAADTQYF	TGTGCCAGCAGCCTAACTAGCGGGGCCGCAGATACGCAGTATTTT
16	TRBD2	TRBV7-9	NA	TRBJ2-3	CASSLILAGDTDTQYF	TGTGCCAGCAGCTTAATCCTAGCGGGGGACACAGATACGCAGTATTTT
13	NA	TRBV6-2/TRBV6-3	NA	TRBJ2-3	CASSYPATRTQYF	TGTGCCAGCAGTTACCCAGCGACCCGCACGCAGTATTTT
12	NA	TRBV20-1	many	TRBJ2-4	CSARRAKNIQYF	TGCAGTGCAAGAAGAGCCAAAAACATTCAGTACTTC
16	NA	TRBV4-1	NA	TRBJ1-2	CASSQGGRQGGNGYTF	TGCGCCAGCAGCCAAGGCGGGAGGCAGGGAGGGAATGGCTACACCTTC
16	NA	TRBV3-1	NA	TRBJ2-1	CASSPLQAGYYNEQFF	TGTGCCAGCAGCCCCTTACAGGCAGGCTACTACAATGAGCAGTTCTTC
11	NA	TRBV4-2	NA	TRBJ1-1	CASSQGSEAFF	TGTGCCAGCAGCCAAGGCTCGGAAGCTTTCTTT
16	NA	TRBV7-6	NA	TRBJ2-2	CASSYTGTVNTGELFF	TGTGCCAGCAGCTATACCGGGACTGTGAACACCGGGGAGCTGTTTTTT
13	TRBD1	TRBV12-3/TRBV12-4	few	TRBJ2-1	CATGTGGADEQFF	TGTGCCACCGGGACAGGGGGGGCGGATGAGCAGTTCTTC
12	NA	TRBV29-1	NA	TRBJ1-2	CTYDFRADGYTF	TGCACCTACGATTTCAGGGCGGATGGCTACACCTTC